The T cell receptor beta chain described here comes from a study of shared clonotypes between healthy human individuals. Study-wide context: The donor group consisted of two women and a few men, aged 18 to 49.

This CDR3 spans 17 amino acids. The trim removed 4 bases at V and 7 bases at J, leaving 9 bases unmatched. Germline V gene data show CDR1 as KGHSH and CDR2 as LQKENI. Sequenced by immunoSEQ multiplex PCR; TCRdb stores in-frame clones only, minus some. This sample has some 95,000 clones, with approximately 61% found just once. The TCR was taken from a man aged 25-40 years in good health. The material sequenced was memory CD8+ T cells sorted from blood. Subset specified: CD45RO+ cells pooled with CCR7-negative TemRA cells. The chain couples TRBV18 to TRBJ2-2, with TRBD2 matching 13 bases. The CDR3 here is CASSLGLAGAGGGELFF. The CDR3 coding sequence is TGTGCCAGCTCACTCGGACTAGCGGGAGCTGGCGGCGGGGAGCTGTTTTTT.